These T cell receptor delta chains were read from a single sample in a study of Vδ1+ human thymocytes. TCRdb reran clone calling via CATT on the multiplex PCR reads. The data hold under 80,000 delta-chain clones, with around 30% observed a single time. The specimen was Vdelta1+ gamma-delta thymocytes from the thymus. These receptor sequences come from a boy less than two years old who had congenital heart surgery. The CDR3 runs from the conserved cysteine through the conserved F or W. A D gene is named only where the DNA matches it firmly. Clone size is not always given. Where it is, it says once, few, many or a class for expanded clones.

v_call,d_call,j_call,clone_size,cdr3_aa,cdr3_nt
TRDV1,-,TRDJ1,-,CALGELFPSLNKLIF,TGTGCTCTTGGGGAACTCTTCCCTTCGTTGAATAAACTCATCTTT
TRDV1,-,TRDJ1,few,CALGARAFTDKLIF,TGTGCTCTTGGGGCCCGAGCCTTCACCGATAAACTCATCTTT
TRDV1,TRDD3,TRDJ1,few,CALGESTTSRRTGGSPDTDKLIF,TGTGCTCTTGGGGAATCGACGACTTCTCGACGTACTGGGGGATCCCCAGACACCGATAAACTCATCTTT
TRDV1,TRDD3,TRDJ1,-,CALGELLGRNWGTHTDKLIF,TGTGCTCTTGGGGAACTTCTCGGCCGAAACTGGGGGACCCACACCGATAAACTCATCTTT
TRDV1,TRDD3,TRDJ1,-,CALGEGRYWGIRSDTDKLIF,TGTGCTCTTGGGGAAGGCCGTTACTGGGGGATACGGTCGGACACCGATAAACTCATCTTT
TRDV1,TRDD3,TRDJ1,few,CALGELPAGGSPYTDKLIF,TGTGCTCTTGGGGAACTTCCGGCTGGGGGATCCCCGTACACCGATAAACTCATCTTT
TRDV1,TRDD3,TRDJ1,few,CALGEPDLKFCPVLGNDKLIF,TGTGCTCTTGGGGAACCAGACTTGAAATTCTGCCCCGTACTGGGGAACGATAAACTCATCTTT
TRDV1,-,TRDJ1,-,CALVDVWAAHTDKLIF,TGTGCTCTTGTCGACGTGTGGGCTGCGCACACCGATAAACTCATCTTT
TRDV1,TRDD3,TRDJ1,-,CALGELASLVLGDTDKLIF,TGTGCTCTTGGGGAACTTGCCTCACTCGTACTGGGGGACACCGATAAACTCATCTTT
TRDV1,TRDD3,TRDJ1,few,CALGDFGPTLLGDTRGPTKLIF,TGTGCTCTTGGGGATTTCGGCCCTACTTTACTGGGGGATACTCGGGGGCCGACTAAACTCATCTTT
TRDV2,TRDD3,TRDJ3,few,CACDTRSYWGIRSDSWDTRQMFF,TGTGCCTGTGACACACGGTCTTACTGGGGGATACGCTCGGACTCCTGGGACACCCGACAGATGTTTTTC
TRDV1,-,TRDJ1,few,CALGEGDSIKPNKLIF,TGTGCTCTTGGGGAAGGGGATTCGATAAAGCCTAATAAACTCATCTTT
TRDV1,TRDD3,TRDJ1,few,CALGEHHLPTILGGHADKLIF,TGTGCTCTTGGGGAACATCATCTTCCCACGATCCTGGGGGGCCACGCCGATAAACTCATCTTT
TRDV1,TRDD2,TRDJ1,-,CALGELGLPPYTDKLIF,TGTGCTCTTGGGGAACTAGGCCTTCCTCCGTACACCGATAAACTCATCTTT
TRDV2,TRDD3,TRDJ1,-,CACDALPLLGDRKGTDKLIF,TGTGCCTGTGACGCCCTTCCTCTACTGGGGGATAGGAAGGGCACCGATAAACTCATCTTT
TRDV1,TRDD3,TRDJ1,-,CALGAAPSAHTGGYAADKLIF,TGTGCTCTTGGGGCCGCTCCTTCCGCCCATACTGGGGGATACGCGGCCGATAAACTCATCTTT
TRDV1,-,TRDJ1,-,CALGAIISYEEGYGGYTDKLIF,TGTGCTCTTGGGGCAATCATTTCCTACGAGGAGGGATATGGTGGGTACACCGATAAACTCATCTTT
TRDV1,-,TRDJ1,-,CALGDWVRYPTYTDKLIF,-